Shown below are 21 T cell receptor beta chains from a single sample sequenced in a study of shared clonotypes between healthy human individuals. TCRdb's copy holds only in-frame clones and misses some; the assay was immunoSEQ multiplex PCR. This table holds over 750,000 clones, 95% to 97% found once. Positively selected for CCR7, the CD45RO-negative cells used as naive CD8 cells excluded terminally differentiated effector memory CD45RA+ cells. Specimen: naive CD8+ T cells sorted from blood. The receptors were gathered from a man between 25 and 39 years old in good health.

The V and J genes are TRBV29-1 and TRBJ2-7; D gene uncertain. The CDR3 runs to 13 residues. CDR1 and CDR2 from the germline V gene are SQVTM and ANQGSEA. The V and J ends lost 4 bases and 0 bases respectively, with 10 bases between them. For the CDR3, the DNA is TGCAGCGTTGCTCCGGCCAGCTCCTACGAGCAGTACTTC. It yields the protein CSVAPASSYEQYF.

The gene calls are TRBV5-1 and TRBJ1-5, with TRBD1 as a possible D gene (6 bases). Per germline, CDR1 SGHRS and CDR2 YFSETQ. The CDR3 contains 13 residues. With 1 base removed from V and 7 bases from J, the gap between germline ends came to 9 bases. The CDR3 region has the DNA TGCGCCAGCAGCTTGACAGGGTTCCAGCCCCAGCATTTT. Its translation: CASSLTGFQPQHF. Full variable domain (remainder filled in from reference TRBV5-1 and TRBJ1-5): KAGVTQTPRYLIKTRGQQVTLSCSPISGHRSVSWYQQTPGQGLQFLFEYFSETQRNKGNFPGRFSGRQFSNSRSEMNVSTLELGDSALYLCASSLTGFQPQHFGDGTRLSIL.

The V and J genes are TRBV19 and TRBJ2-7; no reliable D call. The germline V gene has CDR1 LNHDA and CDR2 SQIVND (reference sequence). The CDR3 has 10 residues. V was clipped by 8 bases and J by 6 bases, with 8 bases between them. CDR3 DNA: TGTGCCAGTCCAACAGCCGAGCAGTACTTC. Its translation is CASPTAEQYF.

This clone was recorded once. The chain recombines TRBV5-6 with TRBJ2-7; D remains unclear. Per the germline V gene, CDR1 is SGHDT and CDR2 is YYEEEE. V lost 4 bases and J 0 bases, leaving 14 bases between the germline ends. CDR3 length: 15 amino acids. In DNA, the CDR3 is TGTGCCAGCAGCCCTATGACTGCTACCTCCTACGAGCAGTACTTC. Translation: CASSPMTATSYEQYF.

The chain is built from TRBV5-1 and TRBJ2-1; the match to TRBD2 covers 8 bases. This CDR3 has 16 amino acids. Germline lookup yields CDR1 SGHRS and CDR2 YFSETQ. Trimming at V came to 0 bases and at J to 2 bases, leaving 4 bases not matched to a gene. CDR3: CASSLGAGGAYNEQFF. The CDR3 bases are TGCGCCAGCAGCTTGGGTGCGGGAGGCGCCTACAATGAGCAGTTCTTC.

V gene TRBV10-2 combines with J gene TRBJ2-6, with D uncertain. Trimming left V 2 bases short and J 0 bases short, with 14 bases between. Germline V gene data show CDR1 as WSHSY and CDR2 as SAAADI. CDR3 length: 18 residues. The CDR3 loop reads CASSEIWVGISGANVLTF. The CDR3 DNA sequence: TGCGCCAGCAGTGAGATTTGGGTAGGGATCTCTGGGGCCAACGTCCTGACTTTC.

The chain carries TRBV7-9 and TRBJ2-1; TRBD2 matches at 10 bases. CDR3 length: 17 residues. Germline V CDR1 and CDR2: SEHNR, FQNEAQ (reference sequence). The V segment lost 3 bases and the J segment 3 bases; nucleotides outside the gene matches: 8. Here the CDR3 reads CASSLASGRTDYNEQFF. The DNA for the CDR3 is TGTGCCAGCAGCTTGGCTAGCGGGAGAACCGACTACAATGAGCAGTTCTTC.

CDR3 loop: CATSRDRSGSPGYTF. DNA for the CDR3: TGTGCCACCAGCAGAGATCGGTCGGGCAGCCCAGGCTACACCTTC. The chain recombines TRBV15 with TRBJ1-2; D gene uncertain. The germline V and J ends were trimmed by 0 bases and 8 bases, with 16 bases remaining between them. Germline assignment: CDR1 LNHNV and CDR2 YYDKDF (reference sequence). CDR3 length: 15 amino acids.

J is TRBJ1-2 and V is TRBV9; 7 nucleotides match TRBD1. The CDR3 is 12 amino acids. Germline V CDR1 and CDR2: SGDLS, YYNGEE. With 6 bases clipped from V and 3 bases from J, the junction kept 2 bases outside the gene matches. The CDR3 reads CASTDRDYGYTF. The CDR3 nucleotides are TGTGCCAGCACCGACAGGGACTATGGCTACACCTTC.

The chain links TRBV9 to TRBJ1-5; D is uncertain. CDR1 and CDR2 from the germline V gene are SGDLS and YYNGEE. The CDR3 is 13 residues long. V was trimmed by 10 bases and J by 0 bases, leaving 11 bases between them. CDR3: CAQERYSNQPQHF. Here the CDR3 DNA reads TGTGCCCAGGAGCGGTATAGCAATCAGCCCCAGCATTTT.

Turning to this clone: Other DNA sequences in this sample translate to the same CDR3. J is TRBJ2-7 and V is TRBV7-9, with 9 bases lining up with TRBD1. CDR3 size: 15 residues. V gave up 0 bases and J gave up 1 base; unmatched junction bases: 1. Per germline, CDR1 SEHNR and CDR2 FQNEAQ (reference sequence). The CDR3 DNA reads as TGTGCCAGCAGCTTAGCGGGGACAGGGTCCTACGAGCAGTACTTC. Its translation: CASSLAGTGSYEQYF.

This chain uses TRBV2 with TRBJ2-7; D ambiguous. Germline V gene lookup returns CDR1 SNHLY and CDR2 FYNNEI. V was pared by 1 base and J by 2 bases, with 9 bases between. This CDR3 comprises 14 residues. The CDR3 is CASSEVGDTYEQYF. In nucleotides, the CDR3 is TGTGCCAGCAGTGAAGTAGGAGACACCTACGAGCAGTACTTC.

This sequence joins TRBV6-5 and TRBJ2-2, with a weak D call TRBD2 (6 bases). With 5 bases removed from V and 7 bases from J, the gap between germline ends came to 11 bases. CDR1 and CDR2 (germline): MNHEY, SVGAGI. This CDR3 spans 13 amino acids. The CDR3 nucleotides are TGTGCCAGCAGTGTAACCGGGGGCGGGGAGCTGTTTTTT. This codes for CASSVTGGGELFF.

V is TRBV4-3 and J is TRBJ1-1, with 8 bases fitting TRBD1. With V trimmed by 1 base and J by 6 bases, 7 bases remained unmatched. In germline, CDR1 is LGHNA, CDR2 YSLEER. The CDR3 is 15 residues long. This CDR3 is CASSQVSGQGAEAFF. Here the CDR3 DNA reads TGCGCCAGCAGCCAAGTTTCAGGACAGGGCGCTGAAGCTTTCTTT.

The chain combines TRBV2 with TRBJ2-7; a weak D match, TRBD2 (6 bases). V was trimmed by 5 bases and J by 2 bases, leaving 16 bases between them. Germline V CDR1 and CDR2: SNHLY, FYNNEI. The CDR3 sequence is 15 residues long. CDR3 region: CASSPSGGAPYEQYF. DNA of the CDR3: TGTGCCAGCAGTCCATCTGGCGGGGCACCCTACGAGCAGTACTTC.

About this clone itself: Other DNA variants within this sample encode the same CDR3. This chain's CDR3 is CASSLGNYEQYF. The CDR3 nucleotides read TGTGCCAGCAGCTTGGGGAACTACGAGCAGTACTTC. The V gene is TRBV5-4, the J gene TRBJ2-7; D remains unclear. Trimming removed 0 bases from V and 3 bases from J, with 4 bases in between. The CDR3 covers 12 residues. Germline loops: CDR1 SGHNT, CDR2 YYREEE (reference sequence).

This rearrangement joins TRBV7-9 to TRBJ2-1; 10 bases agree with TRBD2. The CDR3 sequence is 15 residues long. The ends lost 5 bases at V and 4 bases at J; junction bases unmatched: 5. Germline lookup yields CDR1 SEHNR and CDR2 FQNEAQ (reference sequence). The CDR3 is CASSRPGLAYNEQFF. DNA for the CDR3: TGTGCCAGCAGCCGGCCGGGACTAGCGTACAATGAGCAGTTCTTC.

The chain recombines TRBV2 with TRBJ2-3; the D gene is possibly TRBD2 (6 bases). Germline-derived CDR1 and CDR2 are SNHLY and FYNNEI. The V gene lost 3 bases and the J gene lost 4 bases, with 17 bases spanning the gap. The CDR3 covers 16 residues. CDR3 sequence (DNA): TGTGCCAGCAGTGAGGGTGGCGGGGAGCCCGCAGATACGCAGTATTTT. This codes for CASSEGGGEPADTQYF.

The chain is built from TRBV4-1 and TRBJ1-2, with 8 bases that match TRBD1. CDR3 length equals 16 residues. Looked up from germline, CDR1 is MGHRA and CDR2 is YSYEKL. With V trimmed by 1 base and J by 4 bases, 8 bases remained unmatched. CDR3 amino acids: CASSQAPGGSSYGYTF. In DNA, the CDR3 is TGCGCCAGCAGCCAAGCCCCAGGGGGCTCCAGCTATGGCTACACCTTC.

The CDR3 DNA sequence: TGTGCCAGCAGCCCCGACAGGGTTGAAGCTTTCTTT. Translated, it gives CASSPDRVEAFF. The rearrangement joins TRBV9 to TRBJ1-1; TRBD1 matches 7 bases. Trimming took 4 bases from V and 7 from J; bases not matched to a gene: 4. The CDR3 spans 12 residues. Germline CDR1 SGDLS, CDR2 YYNGEE.

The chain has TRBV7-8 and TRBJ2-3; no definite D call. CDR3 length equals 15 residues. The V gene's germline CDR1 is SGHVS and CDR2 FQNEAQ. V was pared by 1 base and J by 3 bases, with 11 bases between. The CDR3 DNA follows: TGTGCCAGCAGCTTAGGTCTTACCCTTACAGATACGCAGTATTTT. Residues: CASSLGLTLTDTQYF.